This TCR beta chain derives from a study of shared clonotypes between healthy human individuals. General observations from the study: A small donor pool kept down the genetic and exposure-history diversity that was represented. The four-donor shared clonotypes exceeded non-shared clonotypes in generation probability, with non-shared ones scoring lower.

Data came from immunoSEQ multiplex PCR; TCRdb stores just in-frame clones and leaves some out. The sample lists millions of clones; 90% to 95% were seen once. The CDR3 is made up of 18 amino acids. Germline CDR1 reads SGHRS; CDR2 reads YFSETQ. V shed 3 bases and J 0 bases; nucleotides not matched to a gene: 4. A remark on this clone: Its target is unknown.

The study drew all its donors from Caucasian adults living in Nashville, Tennessee. The source of this sequence is a man aged 18 to 29 in good health. This rearrangement joins TRBV5-1 to TRBJ2-1, with 15 bases aligning to TRBD2. Sequencing input: naive CD4+ T cells sorted from blood. The subset here: CD45RA+ positively selected. CDR3 in amino acids: CASSSGLAGGRSYNEQFF. In DNA, the CDR3 is TGCGCCAGCAGCTCGGGACTAGCGGGGGGTCGCTCCTACAATGAGCAGTTCTTC.